This entry lists 7 T cell receptor beta chains sequenced from one sample in a study of blood T cell repertoires in COVID-19. Clones were sequenced by immunoSEQ multiplex PCR, and TCRdb holds only the in-frame ones, with some missing. The table lists over 70,000 clones, approximately 80% of them singletons. The sequencing input was peripheral blood. The receptors stem from a human donor in a cohort sampled during active COVID-19.

CDR3 residues: CASSQELAGSYNEQFF. CDR3 DNA: TGCGCCAGCAGCCAAGAACTAGCGGGCTCCTACAATGAGCAGTTCTTC. V and J are TRBV4-3 and TRBJ2-1; TRBD2 aligns across 9 bases. The CDR3 extends over 16 amino acids. CDR1 is LGHNA, CDR2 YSLEER, per germline. V shed 0 bases and J 0 bases; nucleotides not matched to a gene: 0.

V and J are TRBV15 and TRBJ1-5; 7 positions agree with TRBD1. The V segment lost 6 bases and the J segment 3 bases; nucleotides outside the gene matches: 5. Germline CDR1 LNHNV, CDR2 YYDKDF (reference sequence). The CDR3 covers 14 residues. The CDR3 DNA reads as TGTGCCACCAGAGAAAGGGGGCTCAATCAGCCCCAGCATTTT. It is translated as CATRERGLNQPQHF.

The gene calls are TRBV6-5 and TRBJ1-3; TRBD1 aligns across 8 bases. After removal of 5 bases from V and 8 bases from J, the junction contained 11 bases not matched to a gene. The CDR3 sequence is 15 residues long. Germline V gives CDR1 MNHEY, CDR2 SVGAGI. DNA of the CDR3: TGTGCCAGCAGTCGCGGACAGGGAGTTTCGGACACCATATATTTT. Its protein is CASSRGQGVSDTIYF.

J is TRBJ1-2 and V is TRBV19; D gene uncertain. Looked up from germline, CDR1 is LNHDA and CDR2 is SQIVND (reference sequence). This CDR3 has 14 residues. The V gene lost 3 bases and the J gene lost 8 bases, with 16 bases spanning the gap. CDR3 nucleotide sequence: TGTGCCAGTAGTATTGGCGACGGCATCGGGGGCTACACCTTC. Translated: CASSIGDGIGGYTF.

This chain links TRBV7-9 with TRBJ2-3; 12 nucleotides line up with TRBD2. Germline CDR1 reads SEHNR; CDR2 reads FQNEAQ (reference sequence). This CDR3 comprises 15 residues. V gave up 6 bases and J gave up 10 bases; unmatched junction bases: 11. CDR3 DNA: TGTGCCAGCAGGGAGGGACTAGCGGGCTCAGAGCCGCAGTATTTT. It is translated as CASREGLAGSEPQYF.

This chain connects TRBV7-2 to TRBJ2-1; 9 positions agree with TRBD2. Trimming cost V 2 bases and J 7 bases; bases outside gene matches: 9. CDR1 and CDR2 from the germline V gene are SGHTA and FQGNSA. The length of the CDR3 is 16 residues. The CDR3 region has the DNA TGTGCCAGCAGCTTATGGGTAGCGGGAGTGGGAAATGAGCAGTTCTTC. The encoded protein is CASSLWVAGVGNEQFF.

J is TRBJ2-1 and V is TRBV5-6, with 11 bases aligning to TRBD2. The CDR3 is 18 amino acids. After removal of 0 bases from V and 2 bases from J, the junction contained 7 bases not matched to a gene. Germline V gives CDR1 SGHDT, CDR2 YYEEEE. The DNA of the CDR3 is TGTGCCAGCAGCTTGGGATGGGGGACTAGCGGTACCTACAATGAGCAGTTCTTC. Its translation is CASSLGWGTSGTYNEQFF.